This is a list of T cell receptor beta chains from one sample in a study of blood T cell repertoires in COVID-19. The data were produced by immunoSEQ multiplex PCR, yet TCRdb's version contains in-frame clones alone and is incomplete. In the table there are approximately 230,000 clones, less than 85% of which are singletons. Sequences were obtained from peripheral blood. The source is a woman of 80 years or more with active or convalescent COVID-19. Both conserved end residues are part of each CDR3. D genes are given only for firm matches. The listing skips clone size in some rows; elsewhere it reads once, few, many or a size class.

j_call | clone_size | v_call | d_call | cdr3_nt | cdr3_aa
TRBJ1-5 | . | TRBV19 | . | TGTGCCAGTAGTACAGGGGCCCTTGTGAGGCCCCAGCATTTT | CASSTGALVRPQHF
TRBJ2-3 | . | TRBV5-1 | TRBD2 | TGCGCCAGCAGCTTGGCAACTAGCGGGAACACAGATACGCAGTATTTT | CASSLATSGNTDTQYF
TRBJ1-2 | . | TRBV11-2 | . | TGTGCCAGCAGCTTACCCGCTAACTATGGCTACACCTTC | CASSLPANYGYTF
TRBJ2-7 | . | TRBV28 | . | TGTGCCAGCAGTTTAATAAGGAGGGGCGAGCAGTACTTC | CASSLIRRGEQYF
TRBJ2-5 | . | TRBV7-8 | TRBD1 | TGTGCCAGCAGCTTAGCCTCCTGGACAGGGGTCGGGGAGACCCAGTACTTC | CASSLASWTGVGETQYF
TRBJ1-5 | . | TRBV3-1/TRBV3-2 | . | TGTGCCAGCAGCCCCCAGGGGTTTCAGCCCCAGCATTTT | CASSPQGFQPQHF
TRBJ2-1 | . | TRBV10-1 | . | TGCGCCAGCAGCCAATACAATGAGCAGTTCTTC | CASSQYNEQFF
TRBJ1-5 | . | TRBV18 | TRBD1 | TGTGCCAGCTCACAGGACAGGGGGCAGGGCAATCAGCCCCAGCATTTT | CASSQDRGQGNQPQHF
TRBJ2-1 | . | TRBV7-9 | TRBD1 | TGTGCCAGCACCTCCTCCAGGGGGGAGCAGTTCTTC | CASTSSRGEQFF
TRBJ1-4 | . | TRBV4-1 | . | TGCGCCAGCAGCCAAGATCCATATGCGGGGGTTCGGGAAAAACTGTTTTTT | CASSQDPYAGVREKLFF
TRBJ2-2 | . | TRBV10-3 | TRBD2 | TGTGCCATCAGTGAGCAAGGCGGGAGTAACACCGGGGAGCTGTTTTTT | CAISEQGGSNTGELFF
TRBJ2-7 | once | TRBV20-1 | . | TGCAGTGCTAGTCAGGTCTCCTACGAGCAGTACTTC | CSASQVSYEQYF
TRBJ1-2 | few | TRBV12-5 | . | TGTGCTAGTGGTTCTGGGACATTCGGTGGCTACACCTTC | CASGSGTFGGYTF
TRBJ2-1 | . | TRBV19 | TRBD2 | TGTGCCAGTAAATTAGCGGGGGGCTTATACAATGAGCAGTTCTTC | CASKLAGGLYNEQFF
TRBJ2-3 | . | TRBV4-1 | TRBD2 | TGCGCCAGCAGCCAAGTGTCCAGCGGGAGAAGCACAGATACGCAGTATTTT | CASSQVSSGRSTDTQYF
TRBJ1-1 | . | TRBV7-8 | TRBD1 | TGTGCCAGCAGCTTGGGACAGGGGAACACTGAAGCTTTCTTT | CASSLGQGNTEAFF
TRBJ2-5 | . | TRBV2 | TRBD1 | TGTGCCAGCACCGGGACAGGGGTTGTGGAGACCCAGTACTTC | CASTGTGVVETQYF
TRBJ2-2 | . | TRBV10-2 | . | TGCGCCAGCATGGGGGGGCCGATTAACACCGGGGAGCTGTTTTTT | CASMGGPINTGELFF
TRBJ1-1 | few | TRBV19 | . | TGTGCCAGTAGTATAGTTGGCAGGGCAAGCACTGAAGCTTTCTTT | CASSIVGRASTEAFF
TRBJ1-3 | . | TRBV5-1 | . | TGCGCCAGCAGCCGGGGGGCAGGGGCTTCCTCTGGAAACACCATATATTTT | CASSRGAGASSGNTIYF
TRBJ2-7 | . | TRBV5-6 | TRBD2 | TGTGCCAGCAGTCCCGGCGGGGGAAACGAGCAGTACTTC | CASSPGGGNEQYF
TRBJ1-1 | . | TRBV14 | TRBD1 | TGTGCCAGCAGCCAGGCCGGGGGACAGAGAAACACTGAAGCTTTCTTT | CASSQAGGQRNTEAFF
TRBJ1-5 | . | TRBV28 | . | TGTGCCAGCAGTTTAGCGGGGGGGGGCAATCAGCCCCAGCATTTT | CASSLAGGGNQPQHF
TRBJ2-3 | . | TRBV5-1 | TRBD1 | TGCGCCAGTAGGGACAGGGCTAGCACAGATACGCAGTATTTT | CASRDRASTDTQYF
TRBJ1-5 | once | TRBV7-2 | . | TGTGCCAGCAGCTTACCTACTACTTACAATCAGCCCCAGCATTTT | CASSLPTTYNQPQHF
TRBJ2-2 | . | TRBV3-1/TRBV3-2 | TRBD1 | TGTGCCAGCAGCCGGACAGGCGTTCTTTACGGGGAGCTGTTTTTT | CASSRTGVLYGELFF
TRBJ1-5 | . | TRBV6-1 | . | TGTGCCAGCAGTGAAGCGCGATTGGGCAATCAGCCCCAGCATTTT | CASSEARLGNQPQHF
TRBJ1-6 | . | TRBV25-1 | TRBD1 | TGTGCCAGCAGTCTTTCCGGGACAGGGAGCTCCTATAATTCACCCCTCCACTTT | CASSLSGTGSSYNSPLHF
TRBJ2-3 | . | TRBV11-2 | TRBD2 | TGTGCCAGCAGCCCCAGGACTAGCGGGGGGGCTGGAGATACGCAGTATTTT | CASSPRTSGGAGDTQYF
TRBJ2-3 | . | TRBV5-1 | . | TGCGCCAGCAGCTTGCGGGGGAGCACAGATACGCAGTATTTT | CASSLRGSTDTQYF
TRBJ1-5 | . | TRBV2 | . | TGTGCCAGCAGTGCCGCAGGGAGGCAGCCCCAGCATTTT | CASSAAGRQPQHF
TRBJ1-2 | few | TRBV5-8 | TRBD1 | TGTGCCAGCGGACTGGGAGAACAGGGGGCAAGTGGCTACACCTTC | CASGLGEQGASGYTF
TRBJ2-1 | once | TRBV2 | TRBD1 | TGTGCCAGCAGTGAAGTTGGGACAGTCGGCCAGTTCTTC | CASSEVGTVGQFF
TRBJ2-7 | . | TRBV28 | TRBD1 | TGTGCCAGCAGTAGTGGCGGGACAGGGTTCCACGAGCAGTACTTC | CASSSGGTGFHEQYF
TRBJ2-2 | . | TRBV18 | TRBD1 | TGTGCCAGCTCACCCTTTACAGGGGCAGCGAACACCGGGGAGCTGTTTTTT | CASSPFTGAANTGELFF
TRBJ1-6 | . | TRBV27 | . | TGTGCCAGCAGTTTTCAGGATTCACCCCTCCACTTT | CASSFQDSPLHF
TRBJ1-3 | . | TRBV23-1 | TRBD1 | TGCGCCAGCAGTCAACCGGGACAGGGAAACACCATATATTTT | CASSQPGQGNTIYF
TRBJ1-6 | . | TRBV6-5 | TRBD1 | TGTGCCAGCAGGCGACAGGGTCATTCACCCCTCCACTTT | CASRRQGHSPLHF
TRBJ2-2 | once | TRBV10-3 | . | TGTGCCATCCGAAAGCCCCCCGGGGAGCTGTTTTTT | CAIRKPPGELFF
TRBJ2-5 | . | TRBV11-2 | TRBD1 | TGTGCCAGCAGTCGGGGCAGGGGGCGAATTGGGGAGACCCAGTACTTC | CASSRGRGRIGETQYF
TRBJ2-5 | . | TRBV18 | TRBD2 | TGTGCCAGCTCACCATCTAGCGGTGAGACCCAGTACTTC | CASSPSSGETQYF
TRBJ1-5 | . | TRBV2 | . | TGTGCCAGCAGTGAAAGCGGGATCCGCAGTCAGCCCCAGCATTTT | CASSESGIRSQPQHF
TRBJ2-3 | . | TRBV18 | TRBD2 | TGTGCCAGCTCACCGGGTCAACGGGGGGGCACAGATACGCAGTATTTT | CASSPGQRGGTDTQYF
TRBJ1-2 | . | TRBV30 | TRBD1 | TGTGCCTGGAGTGTCAAGGGGGCTGACGGCTACACCTTC | CAWSVKGADGYTF
TRBJ2-1 | . | TRBV5-4 | TRBD2 | TGTGCCAGCAGCCCGGCGGGGACTATATACAATGAGCAGTTCTTC | CASSPAGTIYNEQFF
TRBJ1-2 | . | TRBV3-1/TRBV3-2 | TRBD1 | TGTGCCAGCAGCCCCCGGGACAGAGGCTATGGCTACACCTTC | CASSPRDRGYGYTF
TRBJ2-7 | . | TRBV5-1 | . | TGCGCCAGCAGCTTGTCCCAGTCCAAGTACGAGCAGTACTTC | CASSLSQSKYEQYF
TRBJ1-2 | few | TRBV5-8 | . | TGTGCCAGCAGCCTACAGGGAATTCAAAACTATGGCTACACCTTC | CASSLQGIQNYGYTF
TRBJ2-3 | once | TRBV2 | . | TGTGCCAGCAGTGACCCCTCGGACAGCCAAGGCACAGATACGCAGTATTTT | CASSDPSDSQGTDTQYF
TRBJ2-1 | . | TRBV7-7 | TRBD1 | TGTGCTAGCAGCTTAGACAGGGTTGCGAATGAGCAGTTCTTC | CASSLDRVANEQFF